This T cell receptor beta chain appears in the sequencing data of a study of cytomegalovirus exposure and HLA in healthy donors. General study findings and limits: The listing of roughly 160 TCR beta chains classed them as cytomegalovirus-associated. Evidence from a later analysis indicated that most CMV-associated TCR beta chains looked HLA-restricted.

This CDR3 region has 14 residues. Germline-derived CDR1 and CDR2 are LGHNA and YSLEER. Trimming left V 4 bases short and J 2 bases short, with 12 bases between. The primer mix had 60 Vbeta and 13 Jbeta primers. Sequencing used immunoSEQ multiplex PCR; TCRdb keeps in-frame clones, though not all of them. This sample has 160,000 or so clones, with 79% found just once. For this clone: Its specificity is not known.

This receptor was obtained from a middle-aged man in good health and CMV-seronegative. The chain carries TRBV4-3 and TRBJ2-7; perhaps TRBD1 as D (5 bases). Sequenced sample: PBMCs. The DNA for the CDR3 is TGCGCCAGCAGCCCACATGCGACAGCCTACGAGCAGTACTTC. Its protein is CASSPHATAYEQYF.